The 23 T cell receptor beta chains given below trace back to one sample, sequenced in a study of regulatory T cells. Primers: 52 TRBV forward and 13 TRBJ reverse. Produced via immunoSEQ multiplex PCR; TCRdb's table is partial and in-frame only. Of over 5,500 clones listed, approximately 80% are singletons. The sequencing sample was made of CD8+ T cells sorted from blood. These receptors originate from a child aged 5 to 17 with CD3G deficiency.

The chain is built from TRBV19 and TRBJ2-1; 13 bases are a match to TRBD2. V shed 4 bases, J shed 9 bases, and the junction held 6 bases outside the gene matches. Germline CDR1 is LNHDA and CDR2 is SQIVND (reference sequence). The CDR3 sequence is 15 residues long. The CDR3 sequence: CASSTLGLAGVEQFF. The CDR3 coding sequence is TGTGCCAGTAGTACCCTAGGACTAGCGGGAGTTGAGCAGTTCTTC.

The chain recombines TRBV7-9 with TRBJ2-3; 10 bases are a match to TRBD2. J was trimmed by 6 bases and V by 4 bases; bases with no gene match: 7. From germline, CDR1 is SEHNR and CDR2 FQNEAQ (reference sequence). This CDR3 has 15 residues. CDR3 bases: TGTGCCAGCAGCTCCGCGGGACTAGCGCCCGATACGCAGTATTTT. Protein: CASSSAGLAPDTQYF.

This clone was recorded only once. The rearrangement joins TRBV19 to TRBJ2-1; 12 bases line up with TRBD2. Per the germline V gene, CDR1 is LNHDA and CDR2 is SQIVND (reference sequence). The CDR3 covers 16 residues. Losses at the gene ends were 5 bases for V and 3 bases for J; bases not matched to a gene: 5. This chain's CDR3 is CASSPSSGRVYNEQFF. The CDR3 DNA reads as TGTGCCAGTAGTCCATCTAGCGGGAGGGTCTACAATGAGCAGTTCTTC.

This chain uses TRBV27 with TRBJ2-1; 12 positions match TRBD2. V dropped 5 bases and J dropped 6; count of bases not matched to a gene: 2. Germline assignment: CDR1 MNHEY and CDR2 SMNVEV (reference sequence). The CDR3 length is 14 residues. This CDR3 reads CASSLTSGSNEQFF. CDR3 DNA: TGTGCCAGCAGTCTGACTAGCGGGAGCAATGAGCAGTTCTTC.

This clone was seen more than once but under ten times. This sample includes further DNA sequences coding for the same CDR3. The V and J genes are TRBV11-2 and TRBJ2-7; 7 nucleotides align to TRBD2. J lost 1 base, V lost 1 base, and 7 bases had no gene match. Germline CDR1 SGHAT, CDR2 FQNNGV. This CDR3 contains 16 residues. The CDR3 bases are TGTGCCAGCAGCTTAGGTGGTAGCGGGCCTTCCTACGAGCAGTACTTC. Amino acid sequence: CASSLGGSGPSYEQYF.

The chain joins TRBV28 to TRBJ2-1; 9 nucleotides match TRBD2. The CDR3 totals 12 residues. CDR1 MDHEN and CDR2 SYDVKM come from the germline V gene. Trimming cost V 5 bases and J 10 bases; bases outside gene matches: 3. CDR3 DNA: TGTGCCAGCAGTGGACTAGCGCTCGAGCAGTTCTTC. Translated, it gives CASSGLALEQFF.

This chain uses TRBV28 with TRBJ2-3, with TRBD2 matching 8 bases. Trimming removed 3 bases from V and 6 bases from J; junction bases left unmatched: 17. The CDR3 spans 18 residues. Germline assignment: CDR1 MDHEN and CDR2 SYDVKM. The CDR3 spells CASSFWPTSVSRGDTQYF. Here the CDR3 DNA reads TGTGCCAGCAGTTTCTGGCCGACTAGCGTAAGCAGGGGTGATACGCAGTATTTT.

The chain joins TRBV21-1 to TRBJ1-2. TRBV21-1 is designated a pseudogene. This CDR3 has 14 amino acids. CDR3 amino acids: CASSKVRNQYGYTF. CDR3 DNA sequence: TGTGCCAGCAGCAAAGTACGGAACCAGTATGGCTACACCTTC.

In its sample, this clone was seen a few times. This chain joins TRBV19 and TRBJ2-2, with a tentative D call TRBD1 (6 bases). V lost 4 bases and J lost 4, with 10 bases in between. The CDR3 has 14 residues. From germline, CDR1 is LNHDA and CDR2 SQIVND (reference sequence). CDR3 bases: TGTGCCAGTAGTAGCAGGGGCGGCACCGGGGAGCTGTTTTTT. Its protein is CASSSRGGTGELFF.

This sequence joins TRBV19 and TRBJ1-5; D is undetermined. CDR1 and CDR2 from the germline V gene are LNHDA and SQIVND (reference sequence). The CDR3 sequence is 12 residues long. Trimming shortened V by 5 bases and J by 2 bases, and 4 bases separated the two germline ends. In DNA, the CDR3 is TGTGCCAGTAGTCTCCGCAATCAGCCCCAGCATTTT. This codes for CASSLRNQPQHF.

The chain has TRBV18 and TRBJ2-6; D unresolved. CDR3 length: 15 amino acids. V lost 0 bases, J lost 0 bases, and 3 bases lay in between. Germline assignment: CDR1 KGHSH and CDR2 LQKENI. DNA for the CDR3: TGTGCCAGCTCACCACCCACCTCTGGGGCCAACGTCCTGACTTTC. It translates to CASSPPTSGANVLTF.

The rearrangement joins TRBV6-1 to TRBJ2-5; 9 positions agree with TRBD2. The closer fit of TRBJ2-7 to the DNA end suggests the J call may be wrong. There are 14 residues in the CDR3. Germline CDR1 MNHNS, CDR2 SASEGT. CDR3 loop: CASASGRWGYEQYF. DNA for the CDR3: TGTGCCAGCGCAAGCGGGAGGTGGGGTTACGAGCAGTACTTC.

V gene TRBV6-1 combines with J gene TRBJ1-1; D gene ambiguous. CDR1 and CDR2 (germline): MNHNS, SASEGT. The CDR3 contains 12 residues. Trimming stripped 3 bases from V and 1 base from J, with 3 bases between. The CDR3 nucleotides read TGTGCCAGCAGTGACCCGAACACTGAAGCTTTCTTT. Translation: CASSDPNTEAFF.

V gene TRBV19 combines with J gene TRBJ2-1; 7 bases are shared with TRBD2. Germline-derived CDR1 and CDR2 are LNHDA and SQIVND (reference sequence). V was pared by 5 bases and J by 2 bases, with 6 bases of the junction left unmatched. CDR3 size: 15 residues. CDR3 sequence: CASSRSSGPYNEQFF. The CDR3 DNA follows: TGTGCCAGTAGTCGGTCTAGCGGACCCTACAATGAGCAGTTCTTC. The whole variable domain, filled in from reference TRBV19 and TRBJ2-1, reads DGGITQSPKYLFRKEGQNVTLSCEQNLNHDAMYWYRQDPGQGLRLIYYSQIVNDFQKGDIAEGYSVSREKKESFPLTVTSAQKNPTAFYLCASSRSSGPYNEQFFGPGTRLTVL.

V and J are TRBV27 and TRBJ2-3; 10 nucleotides align to TRBD1. Germline assignment: CDR1 MNHEY and CDR2 SMNVEV (reference sequence). V lost 5 bases to trimming and J lost 6 bases; unmatched junction nucleotides: 17. This CDR3 is 18 amino acids long. Here the CDR3 reads CASSRQPPGQGNLDTQYF. The CDR3, as DNA: TGTGCCAGCAGTCGCCAGCCCCCGGGACAGGGGAACCTCGATACGCAGTATTTT.

The chain combines TRBV28 with TRBJ2-7, with 10 bases matching TRBD1. CDR1 and CDR2 (germline): MDHEN, SYDVKM. V trimming: 6 bases; J trimming: 2 bases; junction bases outside the gene matches: 7. The CDR3 consists of 15 residues. Here the CDR3 DNA reads TGTGCCAGCAGCCCCGGGACAGGGGAGACCTACGAGCAGTACTTC. Translated, it gives CASSPGTGETYEQYF. Drawing the rest from reference TRBV28 and TRBJ2-7, the complete variable domain is DVKVTQSSRYLVKRTGEKVFLECVQDMDHENMFWYRQDPGLGLRLIYFSYDVKMKEKGDIPEGYSVSREKKERFSLILESASTNQTSMYLCASSPGTGETYEQYFGPGTRLTVT.

The CDR3 DNA follows: TGTGCCAGCAGCTTTGGTCCTGGCACAGATACGCAGTATTTT. Amino acid sequence: CASSFGPGTDTQYF. The gene calls are TRBV11-1 and TRBJ2-3; D is ambiguous. The germline gives CDR1 SGHAT, CDR2 FQDESV (reference sequence). CDR3 length: 14 residues. Trimming pared 3 bases from V and 1 base from J, leaving 8 bases between. The full variable domain, its missing parts supplied by reference TRBV11-1 and TRBJ2-3, is EAEVAQSPRYKITEKSQAVAFWCDPISGHATLYWYRQILGQGPELLVQFQDESVVDDSQLPKDRFSAERLKGVDSTLKIQPAELGDSAMYLCASSFGPGTDTQYFGPGTRLTVL.

V is TRBV6-1 and J is TRBJ1-1; D remains unclear. Germline V gives CDR1 MNHNS, CDR2 SASEGT. Trimming cost V 1 base and J 3 bases, with 15 bases left between them. The CDR3 runs to 16 residues. In DNA, the CDR3 is TGTGCCAGCAGTGAAGAGGACGCCTTGTGCGACACTGAAGCTTTCTTT. Amino acids: CASSEEDALCDTEAFF.

V gene TRBV28 combines with J gene TRBJ2-1; 9 nucleotides match TRBD2. This CDR3 is 14 amino acids long. Germline V lookup: CDR1 MDHEN, CDR2 SYDVKM. Trimming removed 3 bases from V and 7 bases from J; junction bases left unmatched: 4. In DNA form, the CDR3 reads TGTGCCAGCAGTTTCCAGGGACTAGCTAATGAGCAGTTCTTC. Translated, it gives CASSFQGLANEQFF.

CDR3 in amino acids: CASSLGLAGGNYNEQFF. CDR3 bases: TGTGCCAGCAGTCTGGGACTAGCGGGAGGGAACTACAATGAGCAGTTCTTC. V is TRBV28 and J is TRBJ2-1; TRBD2 matches at 16 bases. Germline V gene data show CDR1 as MDHEN and CDR2 as SYDVKM. With 5 bases clipped from V and 3 bases from J, the junction kept 4 bases outside the gene matches. CDR3 length equals 17 residues.

The chain is built from TRBV27 and TRBJ1-1; D remains ambiguous. Trimming took off 2 bases at V and 3 bases at J, with 7 bases between the two ends. The CDR3 runs 13 residues. Germline values: CDR1 MNHEY, CDR2 SMNVEV (reference sequence). The DNA of the CDR3 is TGTGCCAGCAGTTTACGGCCCCACACTGAAGCTTTCTTT. Residues: CASSLRPHTEAFF.

The chain carries TRBV5-1 and TRBJ2-1; 7 bases align to TRBD2. In germline, CDR1 is SGHRS, CDR2 YFSETQ. J gave up 5 bases and V 2 bases, and 4 bases lay outside the gene matches. The CDR3 is 14 amino acids. The CDR3 region is CASSLAGNHNEQFF. The CDR3, as DNA: TGCGCCAGCAGCTTAGCGGGGAATCACAATGAGCAGTTCTTC. Complete variable domain (other parts from reference TRBV5-1 and TRBJ2-1): KAGVTQTPRYLIKTRGQQVTLSCSPISGHRSVSWYQQTPGQGLQFLFEYFSETQRNKGNFPGRFSGRQFSNSRSEMNVSTLELGDSALYLCASSLAGNHNEQFFGPGTRLTVL.

CDR3 DNA: TGTGCCAGCAGTTTAAGCCCCAGGGAGAGCGGGAGAGGCACAGATACGCAGTATTTT. As protein: CASSLSPRESGRGTDTQYF. This sequence joins TRBV28 and TRBJ2-3, with 8 bases fitting TRBD2. J gave up 1 base and V 2 bases, and 14 bases lay outside the gene matches. This CDR3 is 19 amino acids long. Germline-derived CDR1 and CDR2 are MDHEN and SYDVKM.